The sequence of this TCR beta chain was determined in a study of T cells in localized non-small cell lung cancer. The study's findings and limits: Uninvolved adjacent lung had more T cell clonality than any other tissue, topping tumor. Prolonged overall survival went with higher T cell density in the blood. Appearances in adjacent lung were noted for a median approximately 50 of the top 100 tumor clones.

On this clone: Antigen specificity is unknown.

Repertoires were generated with immunoSEQ multiplex PCR, while TCRdb's copy carries only in-frame clones and drops some. In the table there are approximately 67,000 clones, approximately 84% of which are singletons. This TCR came from a female donor over 55 with stage I lung adenocarcinoma. The sequencing here drew on peripheral blood, taken before any cancer treatment.

Written as DNA, the CDR3 is TGTGCCAGTAGTCCCCTAGACAAGGGGGACAATCAGCCCCAGCATTTT. Translation gives CASSPLDKGDNQPQHF. This chain joins TRBV19 and TRBJ1-5; D might be TRBD1 (6 bases). The CDR3 length is 16 residues. The germline V gene encodes CDR1 LNHDA and CDR2 SQIVND (reference sequence). Trimming removed 5 bases from V and 3 bases from J, with 17 bases in between.